Reported below is one T cell receptor (beta chain). Its target is unknown. Here immunoSEQ multiplex PCR was the method, and the copy in TCRdb shows in-frame clones only, minus some. In the table there are roughly 80,000 clones, over 75% of which are singletons. The entry originates in a study of graft-versus-host responses after intestinal transplantation. There are 16 residues in the CDR3. V was trimmed by 0 bases and J by 2 bases, leaving 15 bases between them. Germline V lookup: CDR1 SGHRS, CDR2 YFSETQ. The sequence was obtained from a human donor who was the organ donor for an intestinal transplant. Sample: unstimulated CD8+ T cells sorted from spleen or lymph node cells, taken before transplant. This chain links TRBV5-1 with TRBJ2-7; D is possibly TRBD1 (6 bases). CDR3 region: CASSLALTGEPYEQYF. DNA for the CDR3: TGCGCCAGCAGCTTGGCCCTGACAGGAGAACCCTACGAGCAGTACTTC.